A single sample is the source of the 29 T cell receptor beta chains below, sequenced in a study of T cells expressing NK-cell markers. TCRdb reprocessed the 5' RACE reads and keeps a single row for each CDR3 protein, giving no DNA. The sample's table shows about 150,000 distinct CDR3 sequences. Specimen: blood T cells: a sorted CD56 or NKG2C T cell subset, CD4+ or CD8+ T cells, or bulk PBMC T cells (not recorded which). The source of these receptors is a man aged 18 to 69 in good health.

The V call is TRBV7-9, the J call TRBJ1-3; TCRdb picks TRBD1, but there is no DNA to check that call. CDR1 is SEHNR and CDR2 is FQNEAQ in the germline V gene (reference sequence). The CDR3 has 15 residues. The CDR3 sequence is CASSFRQGAGNTIYF.

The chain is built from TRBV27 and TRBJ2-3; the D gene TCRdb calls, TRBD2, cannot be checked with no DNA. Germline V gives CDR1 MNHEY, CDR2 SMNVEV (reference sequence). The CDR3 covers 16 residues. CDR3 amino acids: CASYPLAGNGADTQYF.

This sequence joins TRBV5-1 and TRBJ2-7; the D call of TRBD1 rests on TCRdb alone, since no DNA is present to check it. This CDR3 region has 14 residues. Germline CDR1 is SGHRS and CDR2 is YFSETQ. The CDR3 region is CASSLAGPGDEQYF.

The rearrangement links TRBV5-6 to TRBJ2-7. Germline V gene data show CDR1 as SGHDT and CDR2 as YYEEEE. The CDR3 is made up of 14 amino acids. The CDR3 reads CASSFQLWVSEQYF.

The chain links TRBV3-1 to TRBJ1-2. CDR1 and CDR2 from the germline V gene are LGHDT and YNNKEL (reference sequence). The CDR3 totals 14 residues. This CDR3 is CASSPGGPRDSYTF.

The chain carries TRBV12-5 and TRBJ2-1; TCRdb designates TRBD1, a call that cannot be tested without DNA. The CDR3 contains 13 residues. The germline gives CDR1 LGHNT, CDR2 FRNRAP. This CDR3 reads CASAPTARGEQFF. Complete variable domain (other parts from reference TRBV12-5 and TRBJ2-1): DARVTQTPRHKVTEMGQEVTMRCQPILGHNTVFWYRQTMMQGLELLAYFRNRAPLDDSGMPKDRFSAEMPDATLATLKIQPSEPRDSAVYFCASAPTARGEQFFGPGTRLTVL.

CDR3 in amino acids: CSARGGGQVTDTQYF. V and J are TRBV20-1 and TRBJ2-3; checking the TCRdb D call of TRBD1 is not possible without DNA. Per germline, CDR1 DFQATT and CDR2 SNEGSKA (reference sequence). This CDR3 region has 15 residues.

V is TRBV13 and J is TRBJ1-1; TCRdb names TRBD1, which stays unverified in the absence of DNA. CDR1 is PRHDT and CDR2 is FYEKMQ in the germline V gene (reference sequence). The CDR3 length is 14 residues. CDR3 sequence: CASSLWGQGIEAFF. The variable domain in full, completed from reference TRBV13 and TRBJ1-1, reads AAGVIQSPRHLIKEKRETATLKCYPIPRHDTVYWYQQGPGQDPQFLISFYEKMQSDKGSIPDRFSAQQFSDYHSELNMSSLELGDSALYFCASSLWGQGIEAFFGQGTRLTVV.

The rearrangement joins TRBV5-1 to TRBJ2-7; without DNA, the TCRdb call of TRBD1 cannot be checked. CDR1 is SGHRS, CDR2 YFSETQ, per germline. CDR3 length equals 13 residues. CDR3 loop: CALTGQGPHEQYF.

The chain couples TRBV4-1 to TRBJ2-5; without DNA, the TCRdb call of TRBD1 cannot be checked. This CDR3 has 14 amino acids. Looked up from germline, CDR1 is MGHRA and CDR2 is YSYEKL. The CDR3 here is CASSHDTGRETQYF.

The CDR3 sequence: CASTRRVLGAGYGYTF. The J gene is TRBJ1-2, the V gene TRBV6-1; lacking DNA, the TRBD1 call made by TCRdb goes unchecked. Germline values: CDR1 MNHNS, CDR2 SASEGT. The CDR3 spans 16 residues.

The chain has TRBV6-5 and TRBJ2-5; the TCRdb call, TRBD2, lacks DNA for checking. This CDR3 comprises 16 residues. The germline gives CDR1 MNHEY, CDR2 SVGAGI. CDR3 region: CASSYSIVRHGETQYF.

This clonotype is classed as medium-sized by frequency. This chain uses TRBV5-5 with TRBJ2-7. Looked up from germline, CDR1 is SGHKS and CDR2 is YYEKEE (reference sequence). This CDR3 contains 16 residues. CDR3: CASSLSLSTTNYEQYF.

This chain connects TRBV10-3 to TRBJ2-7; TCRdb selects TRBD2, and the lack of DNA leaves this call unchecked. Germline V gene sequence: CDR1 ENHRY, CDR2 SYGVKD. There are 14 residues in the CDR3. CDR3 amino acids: CAIGTSGAAYEQYF.

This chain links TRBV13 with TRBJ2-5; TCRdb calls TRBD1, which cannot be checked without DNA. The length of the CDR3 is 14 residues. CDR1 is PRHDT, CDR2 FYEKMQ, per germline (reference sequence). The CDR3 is CASSTGTARETQYF.

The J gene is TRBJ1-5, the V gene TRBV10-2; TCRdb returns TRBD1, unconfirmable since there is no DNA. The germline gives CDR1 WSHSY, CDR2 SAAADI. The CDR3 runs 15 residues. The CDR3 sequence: CASSDDRDRGQPQHF.

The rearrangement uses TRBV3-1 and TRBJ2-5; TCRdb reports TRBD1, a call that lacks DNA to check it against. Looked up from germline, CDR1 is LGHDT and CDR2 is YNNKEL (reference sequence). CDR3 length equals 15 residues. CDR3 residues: CASSQGTGEIETQYF.

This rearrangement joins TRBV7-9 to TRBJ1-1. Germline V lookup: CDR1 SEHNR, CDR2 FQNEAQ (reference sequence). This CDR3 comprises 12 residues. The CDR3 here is CASSFKVPEAFF. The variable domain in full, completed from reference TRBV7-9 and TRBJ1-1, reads DTGVSQNPRHKITKRGQNVTFRCDPISEHNRLYWYRQTLGQGPEFLTYFQNEAQLEKSRLLSDRFSAERPKGSFSTLEIQRTEQGDSAMYLCASSFKVPEAFFGQGTRLTVV.

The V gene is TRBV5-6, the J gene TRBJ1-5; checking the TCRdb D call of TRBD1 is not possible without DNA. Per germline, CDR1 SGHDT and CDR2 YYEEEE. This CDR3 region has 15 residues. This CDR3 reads CASSLAGQANQPQHF.

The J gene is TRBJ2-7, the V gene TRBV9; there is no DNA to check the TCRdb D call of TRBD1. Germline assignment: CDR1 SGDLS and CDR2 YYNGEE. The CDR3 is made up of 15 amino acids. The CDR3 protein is CASSAGQAISYEQYF.

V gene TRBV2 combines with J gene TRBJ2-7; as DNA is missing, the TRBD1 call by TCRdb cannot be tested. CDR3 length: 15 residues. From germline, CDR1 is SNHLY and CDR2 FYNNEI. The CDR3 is CASSEGSGGSYEQYF.

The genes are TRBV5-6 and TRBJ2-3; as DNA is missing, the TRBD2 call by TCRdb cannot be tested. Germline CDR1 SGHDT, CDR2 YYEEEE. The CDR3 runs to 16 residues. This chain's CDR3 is CASSLVGSGGPDTQYF.

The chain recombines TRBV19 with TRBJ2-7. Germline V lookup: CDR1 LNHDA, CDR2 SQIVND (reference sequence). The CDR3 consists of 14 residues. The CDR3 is CASSIGTSFYEQYF.

The CDR3 reads CASSVATGVGYEQYF. The chain combines TRBV9 with TRBJ2-7; TCRdb gives TRBD1 as the D gene, but with no DNA this cannot be confirmed. The CDR3 has 15 residues. Germline V gives CDR1 SGDLS, CDR2 YYNGEE.

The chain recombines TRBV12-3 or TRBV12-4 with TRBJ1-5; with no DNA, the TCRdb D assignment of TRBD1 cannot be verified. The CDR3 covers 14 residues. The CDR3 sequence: CASSLAATGQPQHF.

Here the CDR3 reads CASSKRPRSGGTSGNTIYF. The V and J genes are TRBV21-1 and TRBJ1-3; with no DNA, the TCRdb D assignment of TRBD1 cannot be verified. TRBV21-1 is described as a pseudogene. The CDR3 runs to 19 residues.

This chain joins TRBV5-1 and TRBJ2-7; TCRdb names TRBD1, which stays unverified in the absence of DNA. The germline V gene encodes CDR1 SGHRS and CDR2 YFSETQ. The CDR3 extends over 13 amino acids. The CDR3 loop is CASSPYRAYEQYF.

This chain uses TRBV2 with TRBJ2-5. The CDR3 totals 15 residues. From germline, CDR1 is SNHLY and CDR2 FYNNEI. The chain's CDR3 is CASSEVGGRQETQYF.

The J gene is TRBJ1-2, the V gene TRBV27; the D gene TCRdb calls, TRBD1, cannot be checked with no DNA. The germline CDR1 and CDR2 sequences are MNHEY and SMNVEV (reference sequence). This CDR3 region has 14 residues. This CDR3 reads CASSLDGGYDGYTF.